This T cell receptor beta chain was identified during a study of cytomegalovirus exposure and HLA in healthy donors. CDR3 size: 16 residues. With 6 bases clipped from V and 5 bases from J, the junction kept 14 bases outside the gene matches. The germline V gene encodes CDR1 SGHTA and CDR2 FQGTGA. General observations from the study: Through in vitro validation, three CMV-associated chains were shown to be specific for CMV antigens.

In regard to this clone: Its antigen is not identified.

In the PCR, 60 Vbeta and 13 Jbeta primers were used. Method: immunoSEQ multiplex PCR; TCRdb's copy keeps in-frame clones and lacks some. The sample data list 130,000 or so clones. The rearrangement uses TRBV7-3 and TRBJ2-3, with TRBD2 matching 7 bases. Sequencing was done on a sample of PBMCs. The receptor was isolated from a woman in her thirties or forties in good health and CMV-seronegative. In DNA form, the CDR3 reads TGTGCCAGCAGTGTAGAAACGGGAGGTGGTGGAGATACGCAGTATTTT. Translating gives CASSVETGGGGDTQYF.